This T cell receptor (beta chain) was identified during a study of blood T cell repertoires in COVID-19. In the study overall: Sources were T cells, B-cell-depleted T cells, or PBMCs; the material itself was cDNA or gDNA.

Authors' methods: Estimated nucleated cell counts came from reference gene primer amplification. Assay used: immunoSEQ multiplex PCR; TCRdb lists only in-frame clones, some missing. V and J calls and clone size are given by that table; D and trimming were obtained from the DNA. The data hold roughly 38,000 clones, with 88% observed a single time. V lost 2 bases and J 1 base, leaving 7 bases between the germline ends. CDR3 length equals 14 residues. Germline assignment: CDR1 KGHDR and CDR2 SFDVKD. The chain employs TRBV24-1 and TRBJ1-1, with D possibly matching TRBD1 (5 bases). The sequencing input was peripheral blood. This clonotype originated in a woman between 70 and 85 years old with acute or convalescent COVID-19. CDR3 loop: CATSDSTENTEAFF. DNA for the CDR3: TGTGCCACCAGTGATTCGACAGAGAACACTGAAGCTTTCTTT.